The clone carrying this T cell receptor beta chain has a handful of counts. What it binds is not known. This entry comes from a study of response to subunit inactivated influenza vaccine. Points from the study as a whole: Each seasonal flu vaccination may recruit only limited new T cells, authors suggested.

TCRdb reanalysed the RT-PCR reads using MiXCR and keeps one entry per CDR3 protein. This sample yields about 780,000 distinct CDR3 sequences, of which about 18% are seen a single time; about 11% belongs to the top ten. The specimen was PBMCs from blood, collected 5 to 6 days after vaccination. This TCR was recovered from a man aged 45-65 years who received an inactivated influenza vaccine.

The CDR3 coding sequence is TGCAGTGCTAGCCAAATCTCGGCCGGGGAGCAGTTCTTC. Translated: CSASQISAGEQFF. The J gene is TRBJ2-1, the V gene TRBV20-1; D unclear. Germline V gene sequence: CDR1 DFQATT, CDR2 SNEGSKA (reference sequence). The CDR3 runs 13 residues. V was trimmed by 3 bases and J by 10 bases, leaving 16 bases between them.